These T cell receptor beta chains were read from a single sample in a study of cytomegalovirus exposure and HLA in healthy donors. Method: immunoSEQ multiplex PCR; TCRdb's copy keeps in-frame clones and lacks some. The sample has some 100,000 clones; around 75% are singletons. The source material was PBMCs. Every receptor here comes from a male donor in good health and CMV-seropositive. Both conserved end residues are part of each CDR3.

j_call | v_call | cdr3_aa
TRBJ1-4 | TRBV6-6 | CASSYRGGNEKLFF
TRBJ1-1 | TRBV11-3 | CASSQNDRMNTEAFF
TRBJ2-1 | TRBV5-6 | CASSLQGPYNEQFF
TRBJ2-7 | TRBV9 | CASSPGVSKYQGAYEQYF
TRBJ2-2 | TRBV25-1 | CASSDPGTGPTGELFF
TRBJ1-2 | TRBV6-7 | CASTTQRAENYGYTF
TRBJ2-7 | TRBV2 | CASSERIFYEQYF
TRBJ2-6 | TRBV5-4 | CASSSGTGGRSGANVLTF
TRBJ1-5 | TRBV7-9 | CSSGGGQGQPQHF
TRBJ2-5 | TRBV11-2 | CASTSYRVPQETQYF
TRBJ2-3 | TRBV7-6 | CASRRRGGDTQYF
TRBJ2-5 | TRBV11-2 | CASSPTTGIGETQYF
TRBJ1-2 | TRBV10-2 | CASSEGPIYGYTF
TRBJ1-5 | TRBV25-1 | CASSVGQGTSNQPQHF
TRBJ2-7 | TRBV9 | CASSAGEMRGQYF
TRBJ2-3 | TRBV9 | CASSAQGAQGDTQYF
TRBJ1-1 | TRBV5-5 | CASSLQKSNTEAFF
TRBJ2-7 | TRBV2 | CASSEMDRGKNGQYF
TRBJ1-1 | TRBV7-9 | CASSPTGQVNTEAFF
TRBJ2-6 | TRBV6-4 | CAILGGAGANVLTF
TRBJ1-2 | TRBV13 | CASSLGTGRYGYTF
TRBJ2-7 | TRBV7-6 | CASSFKQDGEQYF
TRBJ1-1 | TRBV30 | CAWSVRVANTEAFF
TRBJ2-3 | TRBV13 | CASGTPLATDTQYF
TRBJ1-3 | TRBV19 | CASNQGAGNSGNTIYF
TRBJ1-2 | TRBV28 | CASRPTAGRGDNGYTF
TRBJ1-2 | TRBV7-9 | CASSLSTDYGYTF
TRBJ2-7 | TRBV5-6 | CASSPGLGLLYEQYF
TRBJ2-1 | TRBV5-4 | CASSSERGADRQFF
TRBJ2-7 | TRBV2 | CASSESTGLSYEQYF
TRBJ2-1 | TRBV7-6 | CASSPRGAGGNEQFF
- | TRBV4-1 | CASSQLYRGPYEQYF
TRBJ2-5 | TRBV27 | CASSLADSQETQYF
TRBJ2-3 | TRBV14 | CASSQVSSGGTDTQYF
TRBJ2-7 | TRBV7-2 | CASSQDRALTYEQYF
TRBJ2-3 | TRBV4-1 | CASSQGLGVDTQYF
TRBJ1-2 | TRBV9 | CASSAVPRGAYGYTF
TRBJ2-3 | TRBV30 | CAWSSVAGASRGTQYF
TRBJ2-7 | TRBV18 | CASSPGTGPYEQYF
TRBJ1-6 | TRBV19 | CASSGQSYNSPLHF
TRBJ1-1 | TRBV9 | CASSVEGWGSGEAFF
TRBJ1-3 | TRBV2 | CASSRDIGNTIYF
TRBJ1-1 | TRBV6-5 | CASSSKAGTPNTEAFF
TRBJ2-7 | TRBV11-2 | CASSLVGLYEQYF
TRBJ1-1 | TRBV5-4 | CASSRGGAGRNIEAFF
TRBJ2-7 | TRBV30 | CAWSVRASGAREQYF
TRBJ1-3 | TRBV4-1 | CASSQGGFRGSGNTIYF
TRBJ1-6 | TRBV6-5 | CATRNRDNSPLHF
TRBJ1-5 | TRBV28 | CASRETGGDQPQHF
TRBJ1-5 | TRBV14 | CASSQLGSNQPQHF
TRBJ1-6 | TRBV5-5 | CASSFADSNSPLHF
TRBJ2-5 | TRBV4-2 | CASTRLAGGQETQYF
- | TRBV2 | CAGGVGQGYEQYF
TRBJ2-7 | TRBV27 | CASSLGGYEQYF
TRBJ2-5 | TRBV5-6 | CASSSRSTYQETQYF
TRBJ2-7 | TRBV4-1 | CASSQSGTDSTRGEQYF